One sample yielded the 7 T cell receptor beta chains listed below, sequenced in a study of blood T cell repertoires in COVID-19. The method was immunoSEQ multiplex PCR; TCRdb's version includes in-frame clones alone and lacks a portion of them. The sample has about 99,000 clones, around 84% seen once. The sequenced sample was peripheral blood. All receptors derive from a man in his 70s with active or convalescent COVID-19.

The chain is built from TRBV5-1 and TRBJ2-3, with 7 bases that match TRBD1. The CDR3 extends over 15 amino acids. V was pared by 4 bases and J by 5 bases, with 10 bases of the junction left unmatched. Germline-derived CDR1 and CDR2 are SGHRS and YFSETQ. The CDR3, as DNA: TGCGCCAGCAGCGTACAGGGGATTGCATTAGATACGCAGTATTTT. Its protein product is CASSVQGIALDTQYF.

The CDR3 DNA reads TGTGCCTGGAGACAGGGGACAGCTAATAATGAAAAACTGTTTTTT. Translation: CAWRQGTANNEKLFF. The chain uses TRBV30 and TRBJ1-4, with 7 bases matching TRBD1. There are 15 residues in the CDR3. V dropped 3 bases and J dropped 4; count of bases not matched to a gene: 8. The germline CDR1 and CDR2 sequences are GTSNPN and SVGIG (reference sequence). Full variable domain (outside the CDR3, taken from reference TRBV30 and TRBJ1-4): SQTIHQWPATLVQPVGSPLSLECTVEGTSNPNLYWYRQAAGRGLQLLFYSVGIGQISSEVPQNLSASRPQDRQFILSSKKLLLSDSGFYLCAWRQGTANNEKLFFGSGTQLSVL.

This chain links TRBV28 with TRBJ1-1, with 9 positions matching TRBD1. The junction had 10 bases not matched to a gene; V was cut back by 6 bases and J by 8 bases. The CDR3 consists of 14 residues. The germline CDR1 and CDR2 sequences are MDHEN and SYDVKM. CDR3: CASRTDRGSPEAFF. The CDR3 nucleotides read TGTGCCAGCAGAACGGACAGGGGATCGCCAGAAGCTTTCTTT.

The chain carries TRBV28 and TRBJ1-5; D unclear. Between the trimmed V and J ends, which lost 4 bases and 0 bases, there was a span of 7 bases. This CDR3 has 14 amino acids. Looked up from germline, CDR1 is MDHEN and CDR2 is SYDVKM. The chain's CDR3 is CASSSQVSNQPQHF. The CDR3 DNA reads as TGTGCCAGCAGTTCACAAGTTAGCAATCAGCCCCAGCATTTT.

This clone appeared a few times. The chain has TRBV18 and TRBJ2-2; 8 bases line up with TRBD2. Germline CDR1 reads KGHSH; CDR2 reads LQKENI. The CDR3 loop spans 16 amino acids. Losses at the gene ends were 0 bases for V and 4 bases for J; bases not matched to a gene: 4. The CDR3 loop reads CASSPPQRGGTGELFF. The CDR3 DNA reads as TGTGCCAGCTCACCACCGCAACGGGGGGGCACCGGGGAGCTGTTTTTT.

This clone was seen a single time. The J gene is TRBJ1-1, the V gene TRBV5-1; D is undetermined. This CDR3 is built from 12 residues. V lost 4 bases to trimming and J lost 1 base, with 5 bases between them. Germline V gene sequence: CDR1 SGHRS, CDR2 YFSETQ. CDR3 in amino acids: CASSEGNTEAFF. The DNA of the CDR3 is TGCGCCAGCAGCGAGGGGAACACTGAAGCTTTCTTT.

This CDR3 reads CASSPPGLAGDTGELFF. The CDR3 coding sequence is TGTGCCAGCTCACCACCGGGTCTAGCGGGGGACACCGGGGAGCTGTTTTTT. The rearrangement links TRBV18 to TRBJ2-2; TRBD2 aligns across 10 bases. After removal of 0 bases from V and 3 bases from J, the junction contained 4 bases not matched to a gene. The CDR3 extends over 17 amino acids. The germline V gene encodes CDR1 KGHSH and CDR2 LQKENI.